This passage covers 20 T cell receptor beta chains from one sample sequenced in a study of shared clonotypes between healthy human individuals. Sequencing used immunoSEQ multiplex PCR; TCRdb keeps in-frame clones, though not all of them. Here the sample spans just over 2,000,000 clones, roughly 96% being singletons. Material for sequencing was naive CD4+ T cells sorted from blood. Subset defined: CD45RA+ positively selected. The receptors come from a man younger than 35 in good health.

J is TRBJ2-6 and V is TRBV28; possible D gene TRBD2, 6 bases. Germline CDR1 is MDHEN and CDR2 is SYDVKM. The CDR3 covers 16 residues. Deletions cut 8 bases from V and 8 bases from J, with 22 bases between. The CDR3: CASSRPGERGTNVLTF. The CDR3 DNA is TGTGCCAGCTCAAGGCCTGGGGAGCGCGGGACCAACGTCCTGACTTTC.

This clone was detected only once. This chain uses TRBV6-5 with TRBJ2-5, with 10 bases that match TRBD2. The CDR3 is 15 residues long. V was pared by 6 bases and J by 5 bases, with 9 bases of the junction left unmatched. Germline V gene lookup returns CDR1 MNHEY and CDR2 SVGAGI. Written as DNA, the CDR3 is TGTGCCAGCAGCCCGGGACTAGCGAATTTGGAGACCCAGTACTTC. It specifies CASSPGLANLETQYF.

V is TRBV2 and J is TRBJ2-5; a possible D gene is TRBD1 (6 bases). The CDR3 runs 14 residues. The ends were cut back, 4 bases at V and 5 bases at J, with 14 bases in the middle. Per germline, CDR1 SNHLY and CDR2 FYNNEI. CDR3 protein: CASSAGQGRETQYF. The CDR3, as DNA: TGTGCCAGCAGTGCAGGTCAGGGGCGGGAGACCCAGTACTTC.

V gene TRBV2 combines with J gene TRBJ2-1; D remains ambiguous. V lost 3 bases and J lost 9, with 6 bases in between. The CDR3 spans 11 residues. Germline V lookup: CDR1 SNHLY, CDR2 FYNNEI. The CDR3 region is CASSDGIEQFF. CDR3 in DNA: TGTGCCAGCAGTGACGGTATTGAGCAGTTCTTC.

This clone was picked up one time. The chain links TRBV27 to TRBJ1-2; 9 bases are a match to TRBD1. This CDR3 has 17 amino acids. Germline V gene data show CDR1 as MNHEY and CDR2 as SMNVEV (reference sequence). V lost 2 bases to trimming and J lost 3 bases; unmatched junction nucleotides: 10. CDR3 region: CASSLKGAGDRDYGYTF. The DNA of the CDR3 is TGTGCCAGCAGTTTAAAAGGGGCTGGGGACAGGGACTATGGCTACACCTTC.

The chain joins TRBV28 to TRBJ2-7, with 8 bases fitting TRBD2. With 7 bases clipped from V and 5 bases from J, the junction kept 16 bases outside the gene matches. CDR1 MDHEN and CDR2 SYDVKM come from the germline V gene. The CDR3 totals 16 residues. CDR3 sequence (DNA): TGTGCCAGCATCCCCTCAGCCGGGGGGGTTCTGAACGAGCAGTACTTC. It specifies CASIPSAGGVLNEQYF.

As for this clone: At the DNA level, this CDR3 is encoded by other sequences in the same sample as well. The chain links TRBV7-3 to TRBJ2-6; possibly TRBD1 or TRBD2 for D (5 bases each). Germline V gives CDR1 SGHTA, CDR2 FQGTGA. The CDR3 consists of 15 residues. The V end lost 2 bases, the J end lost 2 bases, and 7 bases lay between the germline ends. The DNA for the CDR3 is TGTGCCAGCAGCTTAGAGGGGACTGGGGCCAACGTCCTGACTTTC. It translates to CASSLEGTGANVLTF.

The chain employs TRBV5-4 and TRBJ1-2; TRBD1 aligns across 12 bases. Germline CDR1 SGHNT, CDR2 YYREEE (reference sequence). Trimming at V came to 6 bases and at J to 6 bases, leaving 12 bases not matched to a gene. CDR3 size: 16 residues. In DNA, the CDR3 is TGTGCCAGCATCCGGGCGGGGACAGGGGGCCAGGATGGCTACACCTTC. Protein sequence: CASIRAGTGGQDGYTF.

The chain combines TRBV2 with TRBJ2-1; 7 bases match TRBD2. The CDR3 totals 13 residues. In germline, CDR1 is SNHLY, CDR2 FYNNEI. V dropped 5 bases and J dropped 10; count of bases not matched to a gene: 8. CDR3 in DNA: TGTGCCAGCAGTCTGGGCGGGAGTCGGGAGCAGTTCTTC. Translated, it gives CASSLGGSREQFF. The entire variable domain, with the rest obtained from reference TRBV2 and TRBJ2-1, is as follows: EPEVTQTPSHQVTQMGQEVILRCVPISNHLYFYWYRQILGQKVEFLVSFYNNEISEKSEIFDDQFSVERPDGSNFTLKIRSTKLEDSAMYFCASSLGGSREQFFGPGTRLTVL.

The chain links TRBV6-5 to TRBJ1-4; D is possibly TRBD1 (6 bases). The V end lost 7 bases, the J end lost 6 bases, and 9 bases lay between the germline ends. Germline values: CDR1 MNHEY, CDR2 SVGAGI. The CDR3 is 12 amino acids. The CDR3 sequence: CASKRQDEKLFF. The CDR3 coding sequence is TGTGCCAGCAAACGACAGGATGAAAAACTGTTTTTT.

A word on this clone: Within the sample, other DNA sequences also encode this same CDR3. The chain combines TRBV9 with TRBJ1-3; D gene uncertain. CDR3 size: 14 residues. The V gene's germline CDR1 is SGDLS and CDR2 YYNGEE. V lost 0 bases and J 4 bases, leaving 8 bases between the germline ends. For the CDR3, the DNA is TGTGCCAGCAGCGTAGACAGTTCAGGAAACACCATATATTTT. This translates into CASSVDSSGNTIYF.

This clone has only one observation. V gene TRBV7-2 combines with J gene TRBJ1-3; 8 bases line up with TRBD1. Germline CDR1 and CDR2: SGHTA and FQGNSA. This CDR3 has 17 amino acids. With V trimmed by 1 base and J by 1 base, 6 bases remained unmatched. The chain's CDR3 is CASSLGLDRGSGNTIYF. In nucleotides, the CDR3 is TGTGCCAGCAGCTTAGGACTAGACAGGGGATCTGGAAACACCATATATTTT.

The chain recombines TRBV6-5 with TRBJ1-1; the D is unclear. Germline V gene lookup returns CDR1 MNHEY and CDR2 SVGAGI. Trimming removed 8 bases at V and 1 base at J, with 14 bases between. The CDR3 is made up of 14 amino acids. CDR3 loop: CASRKPERNTEAFF. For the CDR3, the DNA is TGTGCCAGCCGGAAACCTGAGAGGAACACTGAAGCTTTCTTT.

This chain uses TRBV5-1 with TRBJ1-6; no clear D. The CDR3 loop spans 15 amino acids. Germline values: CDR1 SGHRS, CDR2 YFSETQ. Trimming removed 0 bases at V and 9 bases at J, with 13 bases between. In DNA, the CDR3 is TGCGCCAGCAGCTTGGGTCCAGAGGGAGGTTCACCCCTCCACTTT. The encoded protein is CASSLGPEGGSPLHF.

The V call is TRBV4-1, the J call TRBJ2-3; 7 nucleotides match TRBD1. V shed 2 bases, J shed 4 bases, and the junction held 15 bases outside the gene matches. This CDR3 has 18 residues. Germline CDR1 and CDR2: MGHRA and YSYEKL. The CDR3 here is CASSQNSGTVDYPDTQYF. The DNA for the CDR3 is TGCGCCAGCAGCCAAAATTCCGGGACAGTTGATTACCCAGATACGCAGTATTTT.

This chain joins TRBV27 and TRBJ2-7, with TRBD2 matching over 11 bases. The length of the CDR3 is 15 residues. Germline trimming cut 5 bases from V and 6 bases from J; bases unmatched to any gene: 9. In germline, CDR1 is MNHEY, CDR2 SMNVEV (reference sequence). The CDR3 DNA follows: TGTGCCAGCAGTCCCCCTAGCGGGGGGATGTCCGAGCAGTACTTC. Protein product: CASSPPSGGMSEQYF.

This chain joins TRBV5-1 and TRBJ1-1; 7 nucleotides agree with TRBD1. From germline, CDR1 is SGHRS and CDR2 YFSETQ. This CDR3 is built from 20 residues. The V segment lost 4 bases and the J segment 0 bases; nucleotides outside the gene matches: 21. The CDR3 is CASSAGTVSYSPALNTEAFF. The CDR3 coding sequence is TGCGCCAGCAGCGCGGGGACAGTCTCTTACTCCCCCGCCCTGAACACTGAAGCTTTCTTT.

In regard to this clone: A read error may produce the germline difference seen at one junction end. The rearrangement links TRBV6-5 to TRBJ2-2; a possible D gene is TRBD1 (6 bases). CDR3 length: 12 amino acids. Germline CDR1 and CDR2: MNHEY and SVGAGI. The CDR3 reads CASSSVSGELLF. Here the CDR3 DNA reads TGTGCCAGCAGTTCTGTCTCAGGGGAGCTGCTTTTT.

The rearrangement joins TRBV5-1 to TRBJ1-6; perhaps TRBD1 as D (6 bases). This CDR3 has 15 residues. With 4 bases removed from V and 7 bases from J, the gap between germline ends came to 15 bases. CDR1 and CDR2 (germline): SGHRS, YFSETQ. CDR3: CASSLTGPPNSPLHF. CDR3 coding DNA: TGCGCCAGCAGCCTGACAGGTCCTCCAAATTCACCCCTCCACTTT.

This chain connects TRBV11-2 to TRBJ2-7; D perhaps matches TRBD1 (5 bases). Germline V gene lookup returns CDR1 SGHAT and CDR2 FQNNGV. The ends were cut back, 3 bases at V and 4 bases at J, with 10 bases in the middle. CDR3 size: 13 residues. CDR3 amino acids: CASSLTARYEQYF. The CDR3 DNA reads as TGTGCCAGCAGCTTGACAGCCCGTTACGAGCAGTACTTC. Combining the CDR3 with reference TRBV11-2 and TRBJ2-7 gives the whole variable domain EAGVAQSPRYKIIEKRQSVAFWCNPISGHATLYWYQQILGQGPKLLIQFQNNGVVDDSQLPKDRFSAERLKGVDSTLKIQPAKLEDSAVYLCASSLTARYEQYFGPGTRLTVT.